The 5 T cell receptor beta chains below all came from one sample that was sequenced in a study of response to subunit inactivated influenza vaccine. TCRdb analysed the RT-PCR reads with MiXCR anew, one entry per CDR3 protein. The data hold approximately 700,000 distinct CDR3 sequences, with 15% to 19% observed a single time. Sequenced here: PBMCs from blood, sampled about 13 days after vaccination. These receptors all stem from a man aged 50 to 60 who received an inactivated influenza vaccine.

The gene calls are TRBV7-8 and TRBJ2-2; D is possibly TRBD1 (6 bases). The V gene lost 3 bases and the J gene lost 3 bases, with 20 bases spanning the gap. The length of the CDR3 is 18 residues. Germline V lookup: CDR1 SGHVS, CDR2 FQNEAQ. CDR3 nucleotides: TGTGCCAGCAGCTTCCTACAGGGCCCAGAGGGGGACACCGGGGAGCTGTTTTTT. This translates into CASSFLQGPEGDTGELFF.

The chain carries TRBV11-2 and TRBJ2-3, with TRBD2 identical over 12 bases. CDR1 is SGHAT and CDR2 is FQNNGV in the germline V gene. CDR3 size: 18 residues. The J segment lost 0 bases and the V segment lost 5 bases, leaving 9 bases of the junction unmatched. CDR3 DNA: TGTGCCAGCAGCCCTAGGGGACTAGCGGGTAGTAGCACAGATACGCAGTATTTT. It translates to CASSPRGLAGSSTDTQYF.

V gene TRBV20-1 combines with J gene TRBJ2-7, with 8 bases matching TRBD1. The CDR3 runs 13 residues. Germline CDR1 reads DFQATT; CDR2 reads SNEGSKA (reference sequence). V was clipped by 6 bases and J by 4 bases; unmatched bases: 8. DNA for the CDR3: TGCAGTGCCAGGACAGGGAAGACTTACGAGCAGTACTTC. This sequence encodes CSARTGKTYEQYF.

The chain is built from TRBV18 and TRBJ2-5, with 8 bases that match TRBD1. CDR1 and CDR2 (germline): KGHSH, LQKENI. The CDR3 has 15 residues. Germline trimming cut 5 bases from V and 3 bases from J; bases unmatched to any gene: 8. DNA for the CDR3: TGTGCCAGCTCAACCCGGACAGGGCTTGAAGAGACCCAGTACTTC. Its translation is CASSTRTGLEETQYF.

This clonotype was picked up a small number of times. V gene TRBV4-2 combines with J gene TRBJ2-7, with unresolved D. CDR1 LGHNA and CDR2 YNFKEQ come from the germline V gene. V lost 0 bases and J 3 bases, leaving 9 bases between the germline ends. This CDR3 region has 14 residues. CDR3 bases: TGTGCCAGCAGCCAAGATGGTCGCGGCTACGAGCAGTACTTC. This translates into CASSQDGRGYEQYF.